The present T cell receptor beta chain was sequenced within a study of T cell responses to AZD1222 COVID-19 vaccine. Study information: Whether given at about 4 or about 12 weeks, second doses were pooled.

Concerning this clone itself: Its matching antigen is unknown.

From germline, CDR1 is KGHSY and CDR2 FQNENV. This CDR3 has 14 residues. Between the trimmed V and J ends, which lost 4 bases and 8 bases, there was a span of 14 bases. Here immunoSEQ multiplex PCR was the method, and the copy in TCRdb shows in-frame clones only, minus some. The sample comprises around 180,000 clones, 85% to 95% of which are singletons, and under 11% rests with the top ten. Study-wide results and caveats: In a largely white British group with more females than males, clonal diversity was possibly underestimated. After two AZD1222 doses, spike-specific TCR breadth and depth rose versus day 0. No day 14 peak samples; only post-peak repertoires were characterized.

The specimen comprised peripheral blood, sampled on day 0 of AZD1222 vaccination. The TCR was taken from an adult in good health. This rearrangement joins TRBV16 to TRBJ1-4; D unresolved. CDR3 amino acids: CASSPSRKGEKLFF. The CDR3 bases are TGTGCCAGCAGCCCCTCCCGGAAGGGAGAAAAACTGTTTTTT.